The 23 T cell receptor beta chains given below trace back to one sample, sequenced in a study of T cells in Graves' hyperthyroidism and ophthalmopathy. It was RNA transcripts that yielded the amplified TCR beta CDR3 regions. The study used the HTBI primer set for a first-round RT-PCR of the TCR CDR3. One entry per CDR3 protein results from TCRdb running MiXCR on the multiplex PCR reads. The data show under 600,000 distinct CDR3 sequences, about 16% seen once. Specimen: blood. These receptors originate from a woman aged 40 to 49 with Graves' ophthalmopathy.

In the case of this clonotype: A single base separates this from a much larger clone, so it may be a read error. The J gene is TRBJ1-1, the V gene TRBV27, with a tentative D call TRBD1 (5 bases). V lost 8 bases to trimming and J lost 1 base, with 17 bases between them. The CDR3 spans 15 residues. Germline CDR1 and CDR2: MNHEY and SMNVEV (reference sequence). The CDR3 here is CASWGRSSGNTEAFF. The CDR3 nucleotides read TGTGCCAGCTGGGGACGAAGCAGCGGGAACACTGAAGCTTTCTTT.

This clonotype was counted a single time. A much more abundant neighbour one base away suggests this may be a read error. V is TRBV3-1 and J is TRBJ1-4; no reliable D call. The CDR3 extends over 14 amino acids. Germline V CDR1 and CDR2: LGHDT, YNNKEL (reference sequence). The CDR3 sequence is CASSGWQTSEKLFF. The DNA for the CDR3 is TGTGCCAGCAGTGGGTGGCAAACTAGTGAAAAACTGTTTTTT.

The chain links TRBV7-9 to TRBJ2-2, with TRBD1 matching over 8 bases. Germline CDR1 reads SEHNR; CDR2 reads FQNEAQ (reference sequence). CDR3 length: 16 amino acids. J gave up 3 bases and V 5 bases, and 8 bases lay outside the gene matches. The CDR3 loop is CASSTDRGLDTGELFF. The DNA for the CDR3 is TGTGCCAGCAGCACAGACAGGGGACTCGACACCGGGGAGCTGTTTTTT.

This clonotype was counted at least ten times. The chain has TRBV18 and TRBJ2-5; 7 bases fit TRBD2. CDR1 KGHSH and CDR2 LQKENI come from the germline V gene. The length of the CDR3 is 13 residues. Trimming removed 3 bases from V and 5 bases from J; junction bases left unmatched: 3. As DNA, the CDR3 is TGTGCCAGCTCACCGGGACTAAAGGAGACCCAGTACTTC. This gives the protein CASSPGLKETQYF.

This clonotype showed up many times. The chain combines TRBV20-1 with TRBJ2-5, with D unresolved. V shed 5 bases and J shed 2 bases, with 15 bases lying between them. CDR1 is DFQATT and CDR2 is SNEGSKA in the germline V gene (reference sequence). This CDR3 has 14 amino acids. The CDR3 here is CSAHPTGSQETQYF. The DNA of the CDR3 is TGCAGTGCTCATCCTACCGGCTCTCAAGAGACCCAGTACTTC.

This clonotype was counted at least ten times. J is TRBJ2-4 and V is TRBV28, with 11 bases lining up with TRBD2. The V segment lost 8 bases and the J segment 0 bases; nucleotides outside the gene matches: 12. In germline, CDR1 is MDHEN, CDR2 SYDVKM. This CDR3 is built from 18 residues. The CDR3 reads CASSSGTSGFIAKNIQYF. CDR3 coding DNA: TGTGCCAGCTCTTCGGGGACTAGCGGCTTTATAGCCAAAAACATTCAGTACTTC.

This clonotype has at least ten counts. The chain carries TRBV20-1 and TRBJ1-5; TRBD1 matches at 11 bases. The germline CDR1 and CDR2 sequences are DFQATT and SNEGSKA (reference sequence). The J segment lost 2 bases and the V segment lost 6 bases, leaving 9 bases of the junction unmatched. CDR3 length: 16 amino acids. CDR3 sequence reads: CSANGQGAGGNQPQHF. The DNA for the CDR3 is TGCAGTGCCAACGGACAGGGGGCAGGAGGCAATCAGCCCCAGCATTTT.

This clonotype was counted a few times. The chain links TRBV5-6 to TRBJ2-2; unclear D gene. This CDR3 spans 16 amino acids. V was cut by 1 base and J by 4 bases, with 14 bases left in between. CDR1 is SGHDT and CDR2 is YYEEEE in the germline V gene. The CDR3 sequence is CASSLNWGSVTGELFF. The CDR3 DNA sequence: TGTGCCAGCAGCTTGAACTGGGGAAGTGTCACCGGGGAGCTGTTTTTT.

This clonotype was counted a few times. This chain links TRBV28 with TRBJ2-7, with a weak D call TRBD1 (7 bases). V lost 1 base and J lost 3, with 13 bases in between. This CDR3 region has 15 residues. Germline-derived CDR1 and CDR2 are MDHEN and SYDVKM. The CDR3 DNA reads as TGTGCCAGCAGTTTATCCGTGCAGGGGGGCTACGAGCAGTACTTC. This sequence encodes CASSLSVQGGYEQYF.

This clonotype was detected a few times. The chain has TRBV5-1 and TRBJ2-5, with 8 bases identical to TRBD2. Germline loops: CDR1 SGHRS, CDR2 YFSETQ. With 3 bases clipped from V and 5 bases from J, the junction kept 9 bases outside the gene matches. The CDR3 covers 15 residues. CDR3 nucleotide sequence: TGCGCCAGCAGCTCGACGATACTAGCGGCGGAGACCCAGTACTTC. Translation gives CASSSTILAAETQYF.

The CDR3 here is CASSGGFSNQPQHF. The CDR3 DNA is TGCGCCAGCAGCGGGGGATTTAGCAATCAGCCCCAGCATTTT. This sequence joins TRBV4-1 and TRBJ1-5; perhaps TRBD1 as D (5 bases). The V gene's germline CDR1 is MGHRA and CDR2 YSYEKL. The V end lost 5 bases, the J end lost 0 bases, and 8 bases lay between the germline ends. This CDR3 region has 14 residues.

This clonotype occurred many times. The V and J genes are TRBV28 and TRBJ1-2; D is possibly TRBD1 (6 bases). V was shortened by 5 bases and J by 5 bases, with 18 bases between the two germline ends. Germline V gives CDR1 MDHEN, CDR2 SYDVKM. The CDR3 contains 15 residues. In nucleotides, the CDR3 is TGTGCCAGCAGTCCACAAAGGGGGTTGGGGTATGGCTACACCTTC. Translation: CASSPQRGLGYGYTF.

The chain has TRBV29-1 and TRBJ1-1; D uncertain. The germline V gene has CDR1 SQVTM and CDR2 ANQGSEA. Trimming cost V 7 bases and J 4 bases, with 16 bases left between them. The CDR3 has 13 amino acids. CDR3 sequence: CSADSGFSTEAFF. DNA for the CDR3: TGCAGCGCCGACTCGGGGTTTAGCACTGAAGCTTTCTTT.

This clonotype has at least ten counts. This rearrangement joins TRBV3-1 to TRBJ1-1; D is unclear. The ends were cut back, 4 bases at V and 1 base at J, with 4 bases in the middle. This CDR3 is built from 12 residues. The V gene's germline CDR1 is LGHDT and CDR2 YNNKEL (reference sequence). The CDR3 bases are TGTGCCAGCAGCCTAGGGAACACTGAAGCTTTCTTT. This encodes CASSLGNTEAFF. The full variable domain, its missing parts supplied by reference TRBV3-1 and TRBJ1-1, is DTAVSQTPKYLVTQMGNDKSIKCEQNLGHDTMYWYKQDSKKFLKIMFSYNNKELIINETVPNRFSPKSPDKAHLNLHINSLELGDSAVYFCASSLGNTEAFFGQGTRLTVV.

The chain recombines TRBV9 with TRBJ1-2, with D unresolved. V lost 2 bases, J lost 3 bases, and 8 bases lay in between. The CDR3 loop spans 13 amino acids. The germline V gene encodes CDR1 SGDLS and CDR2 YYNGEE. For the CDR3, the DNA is TGTGCCAGCAGCGTCGGTGCCGACTATGGCTACACCTTC. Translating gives CASSVGADYGYTF.

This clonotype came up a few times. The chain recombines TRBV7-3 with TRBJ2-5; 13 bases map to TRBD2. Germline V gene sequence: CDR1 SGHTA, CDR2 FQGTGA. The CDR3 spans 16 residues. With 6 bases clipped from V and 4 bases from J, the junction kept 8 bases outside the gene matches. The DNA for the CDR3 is TGTGCCAGCAGTACACAGGGGACTAGCGGGGTAGAGACCCAGTACTTC. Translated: CASSTQGTSGVETQYF.

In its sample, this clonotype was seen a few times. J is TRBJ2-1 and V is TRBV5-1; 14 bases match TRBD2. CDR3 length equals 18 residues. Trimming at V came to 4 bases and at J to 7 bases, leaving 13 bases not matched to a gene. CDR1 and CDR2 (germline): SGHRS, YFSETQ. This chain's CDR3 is CASSPGTSGRIFGNEQFF. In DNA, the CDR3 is TGCGCCAGCAGCCCAGGGACTAGCGGGAGAATATTTGGTAATGAGCAGTTCTTC.

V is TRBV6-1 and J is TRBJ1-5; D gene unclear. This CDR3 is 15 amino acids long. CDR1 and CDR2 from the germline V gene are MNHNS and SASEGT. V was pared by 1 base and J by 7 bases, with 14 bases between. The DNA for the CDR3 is TGTGCCAGCAGTGAAGGTACGAGTGGTGGACAGCCCCAGCATTTT. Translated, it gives CASSEGTSGGQPQHF.

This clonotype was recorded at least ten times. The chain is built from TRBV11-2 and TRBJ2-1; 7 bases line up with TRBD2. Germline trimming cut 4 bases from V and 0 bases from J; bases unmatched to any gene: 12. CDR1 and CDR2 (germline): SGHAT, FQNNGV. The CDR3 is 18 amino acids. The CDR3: CASSSWDYRNNSYNEQFF. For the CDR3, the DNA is TGTGCCAGCAGCTCCTGGGACTACCGAAACAACTCCTACAATGAGCAGTTCTTC.

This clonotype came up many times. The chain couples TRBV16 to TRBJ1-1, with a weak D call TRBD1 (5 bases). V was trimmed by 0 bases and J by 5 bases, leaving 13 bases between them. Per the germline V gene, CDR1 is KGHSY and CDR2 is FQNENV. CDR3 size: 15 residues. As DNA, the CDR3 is TGTGCCAGCAGCCAATCAGGCGGGGGGGAGACTGAAGCTTTCTTT. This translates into CASSQSGGGETEAFF.

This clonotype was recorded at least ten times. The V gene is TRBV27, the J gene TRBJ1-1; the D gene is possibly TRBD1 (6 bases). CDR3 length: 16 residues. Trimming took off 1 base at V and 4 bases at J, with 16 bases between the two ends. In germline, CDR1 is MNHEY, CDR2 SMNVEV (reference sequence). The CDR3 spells CASSLWGPGVSTEAFF. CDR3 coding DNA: TGTGCCAGCAGTTTATGGGGACCAGGGGTGAGCACTGAAGCTTTCTTT.

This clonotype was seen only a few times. The CDR3 sequence is CASSPLTGYNSPLHF. The DNA of the CDR3 is TGTGCCAGCAGTCCCCTGACAGGGTATAATTCACCCCTCCACTTT. V gene TRBV2 combines with J gene TRBJ1-6; TRBD1 aligns across 7 bases. J lost 4 bases, V lost 5 bases, and 5 bases had no gene match. CDR3 length: 15 residues. Germline V gene sequence: CDR1 SNHLY, CDR2 FYNNEI.

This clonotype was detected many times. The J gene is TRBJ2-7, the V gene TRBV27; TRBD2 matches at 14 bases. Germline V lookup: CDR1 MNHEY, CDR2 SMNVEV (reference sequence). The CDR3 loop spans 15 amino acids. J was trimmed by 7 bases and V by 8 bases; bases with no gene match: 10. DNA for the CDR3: TGTGCCAGCTCCCACACGACTAGCGGGAGGGGTGAGCAGTACTTC. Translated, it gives CASSHTTSGRGEQYF.